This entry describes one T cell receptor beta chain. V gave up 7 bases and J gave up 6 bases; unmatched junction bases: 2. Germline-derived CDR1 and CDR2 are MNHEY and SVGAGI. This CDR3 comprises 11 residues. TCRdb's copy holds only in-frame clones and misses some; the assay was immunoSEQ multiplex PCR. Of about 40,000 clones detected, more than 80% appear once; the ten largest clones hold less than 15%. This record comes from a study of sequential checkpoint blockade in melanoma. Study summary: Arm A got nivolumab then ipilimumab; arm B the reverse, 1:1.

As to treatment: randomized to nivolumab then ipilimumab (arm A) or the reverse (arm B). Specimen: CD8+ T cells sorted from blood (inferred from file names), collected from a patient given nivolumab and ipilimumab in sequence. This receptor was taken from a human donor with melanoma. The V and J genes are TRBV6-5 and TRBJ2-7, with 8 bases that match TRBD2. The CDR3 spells CASTAGGEQYV. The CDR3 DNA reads TGTGCCAGCACCGCGGGAGGCGAGCAGTACGTC.